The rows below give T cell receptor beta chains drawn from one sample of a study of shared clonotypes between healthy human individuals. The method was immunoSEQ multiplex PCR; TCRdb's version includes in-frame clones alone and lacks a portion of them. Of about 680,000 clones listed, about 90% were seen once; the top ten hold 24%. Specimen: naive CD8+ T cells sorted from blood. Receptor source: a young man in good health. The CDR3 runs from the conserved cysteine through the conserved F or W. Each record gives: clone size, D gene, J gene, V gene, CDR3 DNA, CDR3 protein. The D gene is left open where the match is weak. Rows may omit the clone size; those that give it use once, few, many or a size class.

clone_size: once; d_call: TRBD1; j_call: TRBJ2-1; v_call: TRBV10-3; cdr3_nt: TGTGCCATCAATCCGACAGGGAATGACTACAATGAGCAGTTCTTC; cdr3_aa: CAINPTGNDYNEQFF
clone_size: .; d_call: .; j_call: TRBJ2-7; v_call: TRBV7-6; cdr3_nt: TGTGCCAGCAGCCCTAACAGGGTTGGGTACGAGCAGTACTTC; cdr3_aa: CASSPNRVGYEQYF
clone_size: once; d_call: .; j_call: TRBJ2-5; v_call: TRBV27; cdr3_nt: TGTGCCAGCAGTTTACGGCAGGGGGGGGAGACCCAGTACTTC; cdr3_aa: CASSLRQGGETQYF
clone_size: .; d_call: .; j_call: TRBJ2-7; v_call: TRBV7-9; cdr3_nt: TGTGCCAGCAGCTCACCCGGGACGGCCTACGAGCAGTACTTC; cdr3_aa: CASSSPGTAYEQYF
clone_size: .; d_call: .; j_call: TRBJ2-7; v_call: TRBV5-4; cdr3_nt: TGTGCCAGCAGCCCGCAGGGATCCCCCTACGAGCAGTACTTC; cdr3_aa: CASSPQGSPYEQYF
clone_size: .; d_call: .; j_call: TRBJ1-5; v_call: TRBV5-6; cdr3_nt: TGTGCCAGCGGTGCGGGGGCGCGTCAGCCCCAGCATTTT; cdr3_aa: CASGAGARQPQHF
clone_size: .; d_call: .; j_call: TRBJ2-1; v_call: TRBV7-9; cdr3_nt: TGTGCCAGCACGCGGGAAGGAAACAATGAGCAGTTCTTC; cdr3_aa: CASTREGNNEQFF
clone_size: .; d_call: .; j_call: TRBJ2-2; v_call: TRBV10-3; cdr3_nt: TGTGCCATCGGGGAGGATCGGGCCGGGGAGCTGTTTTTT; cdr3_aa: CAIGEDRAGELFF
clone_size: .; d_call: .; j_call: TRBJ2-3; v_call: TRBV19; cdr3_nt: TGTGCCAGTAGTAGTCTCGGGTGGGATACGCAGTATTTT; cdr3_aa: CASSSLGWDTQYF
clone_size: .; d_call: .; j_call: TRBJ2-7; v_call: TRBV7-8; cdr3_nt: TGTGCCAGCAGATCGGGATCGGACTACGAGCAGTACTTC; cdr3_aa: CASRSGSDYEQYF
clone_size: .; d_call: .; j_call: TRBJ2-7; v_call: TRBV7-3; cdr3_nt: TGTGCCAGCAGCTTTATAGGGGGCTACGAGCAGTACTTC; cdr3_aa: CASSFIGGYEQYF
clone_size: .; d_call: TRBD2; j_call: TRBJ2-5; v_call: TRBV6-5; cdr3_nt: TGTGCCAGCAGTTCCCCTAGCGGGTGGGCCAGGGAGACCCAGTACTTC; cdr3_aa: CASSSPSGWARETQYF
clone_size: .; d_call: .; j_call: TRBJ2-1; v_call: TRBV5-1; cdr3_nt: TGCGCCAGCAGCTTGCGTGGGGAGAGTGAGCAGTTCTTC; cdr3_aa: CASSLRGESEQFF
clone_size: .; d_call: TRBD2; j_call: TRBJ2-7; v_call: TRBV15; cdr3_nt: TGTGCCACCAGCAGAGTCCCTAGCGGCTACGAGCAGTACTTC; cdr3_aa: CATSRVPSGYEQYF
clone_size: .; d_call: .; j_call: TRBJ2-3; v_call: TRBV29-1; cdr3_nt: TGCAGCGGAACACCCTCTAGCACAGATACGCAGTATTTT; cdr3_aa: CSGTPSSTDTQYF
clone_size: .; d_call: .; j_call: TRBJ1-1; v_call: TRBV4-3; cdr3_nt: TGCGCCAGCAGCCCAAATAAGGGGACTGAAGCTTTCTTT; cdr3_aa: CASSPNKGTEAFF
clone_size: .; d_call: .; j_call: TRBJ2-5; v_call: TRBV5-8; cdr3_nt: TGTGCCAGCAGCTTGGGACAGGCTCTTGAAGAGACCCAGTACTTC; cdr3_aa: CASSLGQALEETQYF
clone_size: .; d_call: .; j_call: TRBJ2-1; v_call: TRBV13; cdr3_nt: TGTGCCAGCAGCGAAACGGGAACGTACAATGAGCAGTTCTTC; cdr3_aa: CASSETGTYNEQFF
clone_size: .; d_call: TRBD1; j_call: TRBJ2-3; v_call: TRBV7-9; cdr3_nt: TGTGCCAGCAGCCCTAAAACAGGGGATGACACAGATACGCAGTATTTT; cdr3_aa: CASSPKTGDDTDTQYF
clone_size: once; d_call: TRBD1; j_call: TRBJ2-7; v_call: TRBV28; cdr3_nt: TGTGCCAGCAGTTTCGTTCGGACAGGGACGACCTACGAGCAGTACTTC; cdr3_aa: CASSFVRTGTTYEQYF
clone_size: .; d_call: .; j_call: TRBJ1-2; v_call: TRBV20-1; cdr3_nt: TGCAGTGCTAGCTTCGGTTACGGCTACACCTTC; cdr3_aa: CSASFGYGYTF
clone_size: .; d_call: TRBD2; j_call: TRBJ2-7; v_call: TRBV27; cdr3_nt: TGTGCCAGCAGTTTAAAGCGGGAGCAGGGCGAGCAGTACTTC; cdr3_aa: CASSLKREQGEQYF
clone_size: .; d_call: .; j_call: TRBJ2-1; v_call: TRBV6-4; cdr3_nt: TGTGCCAGCAGTGACTCGGGTATAAGTCACTACAATGAGCAGTTCTTC; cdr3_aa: CASSDSGISHYNEQFF
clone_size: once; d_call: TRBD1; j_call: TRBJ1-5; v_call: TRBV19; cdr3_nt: TGTGCCAGTCGGACAGGGGGAACCTATAGCAATCAGCCCCAGCATTTT; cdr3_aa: CASRTGGTYSNQPQHF
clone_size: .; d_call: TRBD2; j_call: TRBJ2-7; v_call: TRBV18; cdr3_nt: TGTGCCAGCTCTCCCGAGGGAGCGGGAGGACTTTACGAGCAGTACTTC; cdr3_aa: CASSPEGAGGLYEQYF
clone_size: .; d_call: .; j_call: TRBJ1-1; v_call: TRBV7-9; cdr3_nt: TGTGCCAGCAGCTCCGTTCGGGATCCCGGCGCTGAAGCTTTCTTT; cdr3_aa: CASSSVRDPGAEAFF
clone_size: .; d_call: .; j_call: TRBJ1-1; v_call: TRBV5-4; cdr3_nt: TGTGCCAGCAGCTTGGGAGGGACCCCAGGGAACACTGAAGCTTTCTTT; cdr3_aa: CASSLGGTPGNTEAFF
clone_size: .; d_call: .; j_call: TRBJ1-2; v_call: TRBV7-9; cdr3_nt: TGTGCCAGCAGCTTAGGGACGGGGTTATATGGCTACACCTTC; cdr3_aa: CASSLGTGLYGYTF
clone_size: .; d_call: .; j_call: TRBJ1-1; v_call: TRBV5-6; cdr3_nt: TGTGCCAGCAGCTTGGCCACGGACAGCTACACGAGAGAAAACACTGAAGCTTTCTTT; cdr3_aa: CASSLATDSYTRENTEAFF
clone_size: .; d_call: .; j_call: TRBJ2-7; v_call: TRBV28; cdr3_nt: TGTGCCAGCAGGGAAAGGACGGTTACCTACGAGCAGTACTTC; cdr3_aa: CASRERTVTYEQYF
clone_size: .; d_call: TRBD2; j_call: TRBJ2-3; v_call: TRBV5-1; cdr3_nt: TGCGCCAGCAGCTTGACACTAGCGGACACAGATACGCAGTATTTT; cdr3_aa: CASSLTLADTDTQYF
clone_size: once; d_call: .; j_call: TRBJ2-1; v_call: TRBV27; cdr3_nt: TGTGCCAGCAGTTTACTAGCGACGAACAATGAGCAGTTCTTC; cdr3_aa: CASSLLATNNEQFF
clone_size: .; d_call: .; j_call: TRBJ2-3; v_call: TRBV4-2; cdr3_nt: TGTGCCAGCAGCCAAGACCCCGGGGGACCCGGTACGCAGTATTTT; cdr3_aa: CASSQDPGGPGTQYF
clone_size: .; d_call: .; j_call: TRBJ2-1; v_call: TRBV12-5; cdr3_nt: TGTGCTAGTGGTTCGACAGGCATTCTCAGAGGCTCCTACAATGAGCAGTTCTTC; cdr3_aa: CASGSTGILRGSYNEQFF
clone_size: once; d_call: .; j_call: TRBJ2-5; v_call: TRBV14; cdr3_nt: TGTGCCAGCAGCCCTCTGAGGACAGCCACGGCCCAGTACTTC; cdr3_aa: CASSPLRTATAQYF
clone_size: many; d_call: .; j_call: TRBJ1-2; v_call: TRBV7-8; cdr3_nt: TGTGCCAGCAGCTGGGGGCAGGGAGGCGACTATGGCTACACCTTC; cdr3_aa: CASSWGQGGDYGYTF
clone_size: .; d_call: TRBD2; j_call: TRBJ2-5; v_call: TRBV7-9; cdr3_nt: TGTGCCAGCAGGGTTAGCGGGAGCGGGGAGACCCAGTACTTC; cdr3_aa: CASRVSGSGETQYF
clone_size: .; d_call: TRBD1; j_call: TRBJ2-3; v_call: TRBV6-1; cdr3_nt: TGTGCCAGCAGTGAATTTGGAGGGACAGGTGAGGATACGCAGTATTTT; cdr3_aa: CASSEFGGTGEDTQYF
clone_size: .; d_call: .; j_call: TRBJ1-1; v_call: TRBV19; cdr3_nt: TGTGCCAGTAGTATGGGGCCCCAGAGTGAAGCTTTCTTT; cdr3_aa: CASSMGPQSEAFF
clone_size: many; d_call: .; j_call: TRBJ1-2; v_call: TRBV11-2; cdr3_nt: TGTGCCAGCAGCCCTCTCCCGGGGGTGAAGGACTATGGCTACACCTTC; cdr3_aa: CASSPLPGVKDYGYTF
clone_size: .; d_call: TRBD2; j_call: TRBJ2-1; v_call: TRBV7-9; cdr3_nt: TGTGCCAGCAGCTCGGAAGCGGGAGTCAATGAGCAGTTCTTC; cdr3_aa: CASSSEAGVNEQFF
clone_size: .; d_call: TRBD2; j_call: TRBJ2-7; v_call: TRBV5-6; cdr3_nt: TGTGCCAGCAGCTTTAGCGGGAACTCCTACGAGCAGTACTTC; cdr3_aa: CASSFSGNSYEQYF
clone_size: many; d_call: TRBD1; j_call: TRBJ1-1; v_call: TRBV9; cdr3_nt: TGTGCCAGCAGCGAGTTGGGACAGGGGAACACTGAAGCTTTCTTT; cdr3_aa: CASSELGQGNTEAFF
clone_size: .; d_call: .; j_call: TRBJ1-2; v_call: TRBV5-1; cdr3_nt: TGCGCCAGCAGCCCCGGGGCTAACTATGGCTACACCTTC; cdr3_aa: CASSPGANYGYTF
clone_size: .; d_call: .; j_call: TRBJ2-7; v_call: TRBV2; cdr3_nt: TGTGCCAGTACCGGGGCCTCCTACGAGCAGTACTTC; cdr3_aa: CASTGASYEQYF
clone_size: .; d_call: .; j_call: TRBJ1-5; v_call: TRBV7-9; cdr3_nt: TGTGCCAGCAGCTTAAGTAGTGGGGACCAGCCCCAGCATTTT; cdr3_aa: CASSLSSGDQPQHF
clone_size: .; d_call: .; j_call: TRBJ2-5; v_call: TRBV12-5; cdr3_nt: TGTGCTAGTGGCCTCGGGGGACTTCCGGAAGAGACCCAGTACTTC; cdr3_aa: CASGLGGLPEETQYF
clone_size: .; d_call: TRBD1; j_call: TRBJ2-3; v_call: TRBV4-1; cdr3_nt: TGCGCCAGCGCGGACAGGGGTTCGGCAGATACGCAGTATTTT; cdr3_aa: CASADRGSADTQYF
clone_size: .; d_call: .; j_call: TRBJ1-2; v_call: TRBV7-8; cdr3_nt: TGTGCCAGCAGCCTGGGGAGGAACTACACCTTC; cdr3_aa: CASSLGRNYTF
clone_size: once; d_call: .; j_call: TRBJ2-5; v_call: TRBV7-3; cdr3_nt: TGTGCCAGCAGCTTAGGCACCCAAGAGACCCAGTACTTC; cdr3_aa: CASSLGTQETQYF
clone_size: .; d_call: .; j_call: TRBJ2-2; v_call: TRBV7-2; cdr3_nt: TGTGCCAGCACCTTGCCAGCCTCGAACACCGGGGAGCTGTTTTTT; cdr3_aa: CASTLPASNTGELFF
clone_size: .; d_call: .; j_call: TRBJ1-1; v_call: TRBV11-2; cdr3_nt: TGTGCCAGCAGCTTAAACACTGAAGCTTTCTTT; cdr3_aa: CASSLNTEAFF
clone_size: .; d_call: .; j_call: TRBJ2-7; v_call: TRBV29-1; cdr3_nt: TGCAGCGTTGTTCCGCGGGCAGGGGGGTACGAGCAGTACTTC; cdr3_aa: CSVVPRAGGYEQYF
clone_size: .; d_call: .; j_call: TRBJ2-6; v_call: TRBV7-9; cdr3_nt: TGTGCCAGCAGCTCCTCAGGGGAATTGTATGTCCTGACTTTC; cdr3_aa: CASSSSGELYVLTF
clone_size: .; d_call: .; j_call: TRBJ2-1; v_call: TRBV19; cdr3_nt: TGTGCCAGTAGTATAGCGGGACCCCCCAACAATGAGCAGTTCTTC; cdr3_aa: CASSIAGPPNNEQFF
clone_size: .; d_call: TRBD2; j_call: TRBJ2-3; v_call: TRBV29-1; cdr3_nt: TGCAGCGTTATAACCGCCGGGACTACTAGCACAGATACGCAGTATTTT; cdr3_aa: CSVITAGTTSTDTQYF
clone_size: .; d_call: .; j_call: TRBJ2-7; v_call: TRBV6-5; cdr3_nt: TGTGCCAGCAGTTACCCAGAAAGACAGGGAGGGAACGAGCAGTACTTC; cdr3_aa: CASSYPERQGGNEQYF